The subject of this entry is one T cell receptor beta chain. Sequencing used immunoSEQ multiplex PCR; TCRdb keeps in-frame clones, though not all of them. The table has some 67,000 clones, less than 95% seen once; the top ten hold under 6.5%. Germline loops: CDR1 SGDLS, CDR2 YYNGEE. The V gene lost 4 bases and the J gene lost 0 bases, with 21 bases spanning the gap. The CDR3 has 18 amino acids. The data derive from a study of blood T cell repertoires in COVID-19. Sequencing input: peripheral blood. The origin of this receptor is a young woman with acute or convalescent COVID-19. The genes are TRBV9 and TRBJ2-3; no firm D call. Here the CDR3 reads CASSPNPPRITSTDTQYF. The CDR3 DNA is TGTGCCAGCAGCCCAAACCCCCCCCGAATTACTAGCACAGATACGCAGTATTTT.